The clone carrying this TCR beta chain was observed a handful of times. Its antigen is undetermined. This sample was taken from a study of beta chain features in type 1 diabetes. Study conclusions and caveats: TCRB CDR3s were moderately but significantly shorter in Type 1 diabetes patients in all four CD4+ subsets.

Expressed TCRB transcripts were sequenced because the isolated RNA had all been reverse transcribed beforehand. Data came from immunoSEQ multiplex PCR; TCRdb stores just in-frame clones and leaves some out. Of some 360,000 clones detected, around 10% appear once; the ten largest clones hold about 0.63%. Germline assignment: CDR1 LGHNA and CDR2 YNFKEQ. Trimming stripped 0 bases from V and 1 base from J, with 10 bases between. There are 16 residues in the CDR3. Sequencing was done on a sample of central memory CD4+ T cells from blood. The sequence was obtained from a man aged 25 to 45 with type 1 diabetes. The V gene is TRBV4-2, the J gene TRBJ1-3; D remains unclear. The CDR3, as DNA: TGTGCCAGCAGCCAAGATGTGCGGGCTTCTGGAAACACCATATATTTT. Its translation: CASSQDVRASGNTIYF.